This record concerns one T cell receptor (beta chain) sequence. This sample was included in a study of follicular helper T cells after annual influenza vaccination. Repertoires were generated with immunoSEQ multiplex PCR, while TCRdb's copy carries only in-frame clones and drops some. The sample carries thousands of clones, 75% to 90% recorded once. Documented time point: 2015-2016 season, 7 days after influenza vaccination. Sorted blood CD4 subsets were sequenced before and after adults received seasonal inactivated influenza vaccine. With V trimmed by 1 base and J by 6 bases, 6 bases remained unmatched. Germline V gene data show CDR1 as SGHAT and CDR2 as FQDESV (reference sequence). The CDR3 loop spans 15 amino acids.

This chain links TRBV11-1 with TRBJ1-1, with 9 bases that match TRBD1. This sample comprised CXCR5- memory CD4+ T cells sorted from blood, obtained 7 days after influenza vaccination. This TCR came from an adult who received the influenza vaccine. The CDR3, as DNA: TGTGCCAGCAGCTTAGAGGGACAGGGATGGGCTGAAGCTTTCTTT. This codes for CASSLEGQGWAEAFF.